This TCR beta chain was observed in a study of T cells in Graves' hyperthyroidism and ophthalmopathy. Background on the study: Peripheral blood was acquired at first diagnosis, ahead of any therapy whatsoever.

Study outcomes and limitations: Also found in blood were most expanded thyroid clonotypes above 0.001. A model using 13 V-J features told ophthalmopathy apart from stable hyperthyroidism.

As regards this clonotype: No antigen is known for it.

In patients aged 18 to 65, hyperthyroidism was newly diagnosed, with duration under 2 months. The germline V gene encodes CDR1 SGHAT and CDR2 FQNNGV. V was trimmed by 4 bases and J by 1 base, leaving 10 bases between them. The CDR3 runs to 15 residues. Amplified regions were TCR beta CDR3 sequences from RNA transcripts. TCR CDR3 regions were first amplified by RT-PCR with HTBI primers. Via MiXCR, TCRdb re-called the multiplex PCR reads, giving one row per CDR3 protein. Of around 350,000 distinct CDR3 sequences listed, about 19% were seen once; the top ten hold approximately 4%. The chain has TRBV11-2 and TRBJ2-2; no clear D. The specimen was blood. The receptor was derived from a woman younger than 35 with Graves' hyperthyroidism. CDR3 sequence (DNA): TGTGCCAGCAGCTCCTTGACGGGGAACACCGGGGAGCTGTTTTTT. This encodes CASSSLTGNTGELFF.